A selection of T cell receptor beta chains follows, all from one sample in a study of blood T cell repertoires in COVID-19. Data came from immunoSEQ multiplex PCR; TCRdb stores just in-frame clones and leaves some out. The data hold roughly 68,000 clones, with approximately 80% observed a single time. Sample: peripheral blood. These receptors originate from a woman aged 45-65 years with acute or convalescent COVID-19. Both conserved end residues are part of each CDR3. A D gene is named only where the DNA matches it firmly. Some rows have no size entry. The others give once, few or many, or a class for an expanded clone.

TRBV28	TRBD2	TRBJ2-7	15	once	TGTGCCAGCAGTTCCCCATCTAGCGGGATTTACGAGCAGTACTTC	CASSSPSSGIYEQYF
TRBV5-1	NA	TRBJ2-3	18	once	TGCGCCAGCAGCTTGAGGACGTCGGGGGTCGGGGCCACAGATACGCAGTATTTT	CASSLRTSGVGATDTQYF
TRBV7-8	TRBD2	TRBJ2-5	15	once	TGTGCCAGCAGCTCGCGACTAGCGGGGGGAGGGACCCAGTACTTC	CASSSRLAGGGTQYF
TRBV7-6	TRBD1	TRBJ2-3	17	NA	TGTGCCAGCAGCTCTTTATACACAGGGGGGTCCACAGATACGCAGTATTTT	CASSSLYTGGSTDTQYF
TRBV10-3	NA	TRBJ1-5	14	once	TGTGCCATCAGTTCCGACAGCCGCAATCAGCCCCAGCATTTT	CAISSDSRNQPQHF
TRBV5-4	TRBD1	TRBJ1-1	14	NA	TGTGCCAGCAGCTGGGGACAGGCGAACACTGAAGCTTTCTTT	CASSWGQANTEAFF
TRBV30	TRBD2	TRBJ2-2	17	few	TGTGCCTGGAATGGACTAGCGGGGTCTTCGAACACCGGGGAGCTGTTTTTT	CAWNGLAGSSNTGELFF
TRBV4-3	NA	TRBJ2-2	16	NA	TGCGCCAGCAGCCAAGTCCCGGAGCGGGTTGGCGGGGAGCTGTTTTTT	CASSQVPERVGGELFF
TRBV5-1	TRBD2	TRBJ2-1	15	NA	TGCGCCAGCAGCTTGGGACTAGCGGGAAACAATGAGCAGTTCTTC	CASSLGLAGNNEQFF
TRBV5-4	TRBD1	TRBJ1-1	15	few	TGTGCCAGCAGCTTGCCCGGGACAGGGGTTACTGAAGCTTTCTTT	CASSLPGTGVTEAFF
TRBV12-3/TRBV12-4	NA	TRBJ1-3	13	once	TGTGCCAGCAGTTTAGTCGCTGGAAACACCATATATTTT	CASSLVAGNTIYF
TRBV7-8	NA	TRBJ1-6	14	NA	TGTGCCAGCAGCTTGGGGACGCTACAGGGCCCCCTCCACTTT	CASSLGTLQGPLHF
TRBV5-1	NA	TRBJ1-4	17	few	TGCGCCAGCAGCTTGGCCTCCGGGTACGCACGGGATGAAAAACTGTTTTTT	CASSLASGYARDEKLFF
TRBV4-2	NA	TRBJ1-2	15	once	TGTGCCAGCAGCCAAGATCCACGGAGTACGAATGGCTACACCTTC	CASSQDPRSTNGYTF
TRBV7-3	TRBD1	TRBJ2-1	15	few	TGTGCCAGCAGCTTCGACAGGGACGGCTACAATGAGCAGTTCTTC	CASSFDRDGYNEQFF
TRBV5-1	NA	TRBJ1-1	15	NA	TGCGCCAGCAGCCCAGAAGCGGGCCGCAACACTGAAGCTTTCTTT	CASSPEAGRNTEAFF
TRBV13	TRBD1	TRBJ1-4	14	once	TGTGCCAGCAGCCCGGGACAGGGGAGGGAAAAACTGTTTTTT	CASSPGQGREKLFF
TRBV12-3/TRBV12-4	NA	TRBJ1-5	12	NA	TGTGCCAGCAGTCGACAGAATCAGCCCCAGCATTTT	CASSRQNQPQHF
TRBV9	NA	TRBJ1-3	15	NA	TGTGCCAGCAGCCCGACAGGCAACTCTGGAAACACCATATATTTT	CASSPTGNSGNTIYF
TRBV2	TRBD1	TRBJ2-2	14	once	TGTGCCAGCATAGGACAGGTCGAGGGCGGGGAGCTGTTTTTT	CASIGQVEGGELFF
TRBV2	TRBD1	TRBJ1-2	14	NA	TGTGCCAGCAGGGACAGGGGCATCCAATATGGCTACACCTTC	CASRDRGIQYGYTF
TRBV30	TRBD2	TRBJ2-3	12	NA	TGTGCCTGGACCCCAGCGGGGGATACGCAGTATTTT	CAWTPAGDTQYF